This is a list of T cell receptor beta chains from one sample in a study of shared T cell receptors in the human thymus. Method: immunoSEQ multiplex PCR; TCRdb's copy keeps in-frame clones and lacks some. The sample shows around 340,000 clones, just under 95% of them seen only once. The specimen was thymocytes. The receptors stem from a human donor. Both conserved end residues are part of each CDR3. D genes are given only for firm matches. Clone size appears in some rows only: once, few, many, or a class for an expanded clone.

j_gene	d_gene	v_gene	abundance	CDR3aa	CDR3nt
TRBJ1-3	TRBD1	TRBV27	-	CASSTGGPGNTIYF	TGTGCCAGCAGTACAGGGGGCCCTGGAAACACCATATATTTT
TRBJ1-2	-	TRBV5-6	once	CASSLTGFCYTF	TGTGCCAGCAGCTTAACTGGATTCTGCTACACCTTC
TRBJ2-7	-	TRBV11-2	-	CASSSDLLKEGVPNEQYF	TGTGCCAGCAGCTCCGACCTTCTTAAGGAGGGAGTTCCGAACGAGCAGTACTTC
TRBJ2-7	TRBD2	TRBV30	-	CAWRPGRGFSYEQYF	TGTGCCTGGAGGCCGGGGCGGGGGTTCTCCTACGAGCAGTACTTC
TRBJ1-2	-	TRBV7-8	-	CASSLGYTF	TGTGCCAGCAGCTTAGGGTACACCTTC
TRBJ1-5	-	TRBV28	once	CASSRDSNQPQHF	TGTGCCAGCAGTCGGGACAGCAATCAGCCCCAGCATTTT
TRBJ2-7	-	TRBV2	few	CASRYRVDEQYF	TGTGCCAGCAGGTACAGGGTTGACGAGCAGTACTTC
TRBJ1-4	TRBD1	TRBV28	-	CASNVDRGLRSNEKLFF	TGTGCCAGCAATGTGGACAGGGGGCTCAGGTCTAATGAAAAACTGTTTTTT
TRBJ2-7	-	TRBV6-5	-	CASSYSVSYEQYF	TGTGCCAGCAGTTACTCTGTATCCTACGAGCAGTACTTC
TRBJ1-1	TRBD1	TRBV7-3	-	CASSPQGEDTEAFF	TGTGCCAGCAGTCCTCAGGGGGAGGACACTGAAGCTTTCTTT
TRBJ1-2	-	TRBV7-2	-	CASSPRGDIYGYTF	TGTGCCAGCAGCCCAAGGGGGGACATCTATGGCTACACCTTC
TRBJ1-2	-	TRBV6-1	-	CASSVRVGGGHGYTF	TGTGCCAGCAGTGTAAGGGTAGGCGGGGGGCATGGCTACACCTTC
TRBJ2-1	-	TRBV27	-	CASSLEGLYNEQFF	TGTGCCAGCAGTTTGGAGGGGCTCTACAATGAGCAGTTCTTC
TRBJ2-1	-	TRBV7-3	-	CASSGSMEYEQFF	TGTGCCAGCAGCGGATCCATGGAATATGAGCAGTTCTTC
TRBJ2-1	-	TRBV14	-	CASSPCGGRVEQFF	TGTGCCAGCAGCCCATGTGGCGGTCGGGTAGAGCAGTTCTTC
TRBJ2-3	-	TRBV10-3	-	CAISESMGTDTQYF	TGTGCCATCAGTGAGTCGATGGGAACAGATACGCAGTATTTT
TRBJ2-1	TRBD2	TRBV11-2	-	CASSFYQAGGPNNEQFF	TGTGCCAGCAGCTTTTATCAAGCGGGAGGGCCGAATAATGAGCAGTTCTTC
TRBJ1-1	TRBD1	TRBV5-8	-	CASSGQGAANTEAFF	TGTGCCAGCAGCGGCCAGGGGGCGGCGAACACTGAAGCTTTCTTT
TRBJ2-7	TRBD1	TRBV4-2	-	CASSYTPRDRVAYEQYF	TGTGCCAGCAGCTACACCCCCCGGGACAGGGTGGCCTACGAGCAGTACTTC
TRBJ2-5	TRBD2	TRBV27	-	CASSLRPLADQETQYF	TGTGCCAGCAGTTTACGGCCACTAGCGGATCAAGAGACCCAGTACTTC
TRBJ1-4	-	TRBV5-6	-	CASSSRQGNEKLFF	TGTGCCAGCAGCTCAAGGCAGGGTAATGAAAAACTGTTTTTT
TRBJ2-7	-	TRBV7-9	-	CASSAYADRTYEQYF	TGTGCCAGCAGCGCCTATGCCGACCGAACCTACGAGCAGTACTTC
TRBJ1-2	TRBD1	TRBV28	-	CASSLRTGNNYGYTF	TGTGCCAGCAGCCTCCGGACAGGGAATAACTATGGCTACACCTTC